These 22 T cell receptor beta chains were all obtained from the same sample, sequenced in a study of Ad26.COV2.S vaccination and SARS-CoV-2 variants. Treatment specified: over 15 received Ad26.COV2.S at low or high dose, single or two shots; about 5 received placebo; per-sample allocation not given. Samples analyzed were those drawn on day 63 after the first vaccine or placebo injection. Clones were read by immunoSEQ multiplex PCR, and TCRdb kept only the in-frame ones, dropping some. The repertoire holds hundreds of thousands of clones, with approximately 90% as singletons. The specimen was peripheral blood, collected in a trial of Ad26.COV2.S vaccine versus placebo. All receptors come from a person between 18 and 65 years old who received the Ad26.COV2.S COVID-19 vaccine or a placebo.

The chain joins TRBV28 to TRBJ2-3, with 12 nucleotides matching TRBD2. The ends lost 1 base at V and 3 bases at J; junction bases unmatched: 5. Germline V gene data show CDR1 as MDHEN and CDR2 as SYDVKM. CDR3 size: 17 residues. CDR3 coding DNA: TGTGCCAGCAGTTTATCGGCTAGCGGGGGGGCTACAGATACGCAGTATTTT. Amino acid sequence: CASSLSASGGATDTQYF. Looking up the rest from reference TRBV28 and TRBJ2-3 gives the full variable domain: DVKVTQSSRYLVKRTGEKVFLECVQDMDHENMFWYRQDPGLGLRLIYFSYDVKMKEKGDIPEGYSVSREKKERFSLILESASTNQTSMYLCASSLSASGGATDTQYFGPGTRLTVL.

The gene calls are TRBV27 and TRBJ1-2, with 8 bases that match TRBD1. This CDR3 is built from 17 residues. Germline V CDR1 and CDR2: MNHEY, SMNVEV (reference sequence). J gave up 2 bases and V 2 bases, and 10 bases lay outside the gene matches. DNA for the CDR3: TGTGCCAGCAGTTTAAATTGGACAGGGATAATCAACTATGGCTACACCTTC. It specifies CASSLNWTGIINYGYTF.

V and J are TRBV7-2 and TRBJ2-7; D not resolved. Germline V gene lookup returns CDR1 SGHTA and CDR2 FQGNSA. V was pared by 4 bases and J by 1 base, with 8 bases between. The CDR3 runs 13 residues. CDR3 nucleotides: TGTGCCAGCAGCTCAGACGCATCCTACGAGCAGTACTTC. This codes for CASSSDASYEQYF.

Worth noting for this clone: Other DNA sequences from this sample encode an identical CDR3 as well. The V gene is TRBV12-3 or TRBV12-4, the J gene TRBJ2-6; D remains ambiguous. This CDR3 has 13 residues. With 1 base removed from V and 3 bases from J, the gap between germline ends came to 1 base. The CDR3 here is CASSLGGANVLTF. The CDR3 nucleotides are TGTGCCAGCAGTTTAGGTGGGGCCAACGTCCTGACTTTC.

This chain connects TRBV7-2 to TRBJ1-1; D remains unclear. V was shortened by 1 base and J by 5 bases, with 8 bases between the two germline ends. CDR1 and CDR2 from the germline V gene are SGHTA and FQGNSA. The CDR3 is 13 residues long. CDR3 sequence: CASSLVAWTEAFF. The CDR3 DNA is TGTGCCAGCAGCTTAGTCGCCTGGACTGAAGCTTTCTTT.

This clone appeared once. The genes are TRBV6-5 and TRBJ2-7; D gene ambiguous. The CDR3 loop spans 15 amino acids. The V end was cut by 5 bases, the J end by 0 bases, with 14 bases between. Germline CDR1 is MNHEY and CDR2 is SVGAGI. In nucleotides, the CDR3 is TGTGCCAGCAGTACCACCCAGACCAGCTCCTACGAGCAGTACTTC. This encodes CASSTTQTSSYEQYF.

This sequence joins TRBV25-1 and TRBJ2-5; D is ambiguous. The CDR3 loop spans 11 amino acids. Germline CDR1 MGHDK, CDR2 SYGVNS. Trimming cost V 8 bases and J 5 bases, with 9 bases left between them. CDR3: CASGAGETQYF. CDR3 nucleotides: TGTGCCAGCGGAGCTGGGGAGACCCAGTACTTC.

V usage is TRBV27 and J usage is TRBJ1-1; D may be TRBD1 (5 bases). This CDR3 has 17 residues. Between the trimmed V and J ends, which lost 9 bases and 4 bases, there was a span of 27 bases. Germline V CDR1 and CDR2: MNHEY, SMNVEV (reference sequence). CDR3 DNA: TGTGCCAGTAGATTACTCCGGGACCCCCGGCGGACCACTGAAGCTTTCTTT. As protein: CASRLLRDPRRTTEAFF.

V gene TRBV27 combines with J gene TRBJ1-4; 8 positions agree with TRBD1. Trimming at V came to 2 bases and at J to 0 bases, leaving 5 bases not matched to a gene. The CDR3 extends over 17 amino acids. Germline CDR1 and CDR2: MNHEY and SMNVEV (reference sequence). The CDR3 loop is CASSLGRGQATNEKLFF. CDR3 in DNA: TGTGCCAGCAGTTTAGGCAGGGGGCAGGCAACTAATGAAAAACTGTTTTTT.

The gene calls are TRBV5-8 and TRBJ2-3; 8 positions match TRBD1. The CDR3 consists of 16 residues. Trimming at V came to 3 bases and at J to 3 bases, leaving 9 bases not matched to a gene. CDR1 and CDR2 from the germline V gene are SGHTS and YDEGEE. CDR3: CASSWGQAPITDTQYF. The CDR3 nucleotides read TGTGCCAGCAGCTGGGGACAGGCCCCCATAACAGATACGCAGTATTTT.

The V and J genes are TRBV6-6 and TRBJ2-1; 8 bases align to TRBD1. The CDR3 totals 15 residues. Germline CDR1 MNHNY, CDR2 SVGAGI (reference sequence). After removal of 2 bases from V and 6 bases from J, the junction contained 6 bases not matched to a gene. CDR3 residues: CASSYGQGAFNEQFF. CDR3 nucleotide sequence: TGTGCCAGCAGTTACGGGCAGGGGGCGTTCAATGAGCAGTTCTTC.

The rearrangement uses TRBV6-6 and TRBJ2-5; no definite D call. The CDR3 extends over 14 amino acids. V lost 7 bases, J lost 0 bases, and 12 bases lay in between. Per germline, CDR1 MNHNY and CDR2 SVGAGI (reference sequence). Written as DNA, the CDR3 is TGTGCCAGCACCCTGACTGAGTACCAAGAGACCCAGTACTTC. Its protein product is CASTLTEYQETQYF.

This chain joins TRBV6-6 and TRBJ2-2; D may be TRBD2 (5 bases). CDR3 length: 16 residues. Trimming removed 5 bases at V and 1 base at J, with 14 bases between. Germline assignment: CDR1 MNHNY and CDR2 SVGAGI (reference sequence). The CDR3 region is CASSPRNRGNTGELFF. Here the CDR3 DNA reads TGTGCCAGCAGTCCCCGAAATCGGGGGAACACCGGGGAGCTGTTTTTT.

The rearrangement uses TRBV5-1 and TRBJ1-1; D call uncertain. The length of the CDR3 is 14 residues. The V gene's germline CDR1 is SGHRS and CDR2 YFSETQ. Deletions cut 4 bases from V and 1 base from J, with 11 bases between. CDR3 nucleotide sequence: TGCGCCAGCAGCCCAGAGGGCAGGAACACTGAAGCTTTCTTT. This translates into CASSPEGRNTEAFF. Full variable domain (remainder filled in from reference TRBV5-1 and TRBJ1-1): KAGVTQTPRYLIKTRGQQVTLSCSPISGHRSVSWYQQTPGQGLQFLFEYFSETQRNKGNFPGRFSGRQFSNSRSEMNVSTLELGDSALYLCASSPEGRNTEAFFGQGTRLTVV.

V and J are TRBV18 and TRBJ2-5, with a possible D match to TRBD1 (6 bases). The CDR3 has 15 amino acids. Germline CDR1 is KGHSH and CDR2 is LQKENI. The V gene lost 4 bases and the J gene lost 3 bases, with 15 bases spanning the gap. The CDR3 sequence: CASSLRDTKKETQYF. The CDR3 nucleotides read TGTGCCAGCTCACTCCGGGACACAAAGAAAGAGACCCAGTACTTC.

The V call is TRBV6-4, the J call TRBJ1-3; D uncertain. CDR1 is MRHNA, CDR2 SNTAGT, per germline. This CDR3 is built from 15 residues. Trimming took 2 bases from V and 0 from J, leaving 8 bases between them. The CDR3 region has the DNA TGTGCCAGCAGTGACCGTCAGAACTCTGGAAACACCATATATTTT. Translating it yields CASSDRQNSGNTIYF.

The rearrangement joins TRBV4-3 to TRBJ1-4; 9 bases match TRBD1. From germline, CDR1 is LGHNA and CDR2 YSLEER. This CDR3 is 15 amino acids long. The V gene end was trimmed by 0 bases and the J gene end by 5 bases; junction bases not matched to a gene: 1. The CDR3 sequence: CASSQDGTGNEKLFF. DNA for the CDR3: TGCGCCAGCAGCCAAGATGGGACAGGGAATGAAAAACTGTTTTTT.

The chain uses TRBV28 and TRBJ1-1, with D tentatively TRBD1 (6 bases). V was pared by 6 bases and J by 4 bases, with 15 bases between. This CDR3 contains 14 residues. Germline V gives CDR1 MDHEN, CDR2 SYDVKM. CDR3 in DNA: TGTGCCAGCAGCCTAACAGGGTTGAGCACTGAAGCTTTCTTT. This translates into CASSLTGLSTEAFF.

This clone was found a few times. V is TRBV29-1 and J is TRBJ1-4; TRBD1 is a possible D gene (6 bases). The CDR3 has 14 residues. Germline V gene sequence: CDR1 SQVTM, CDR2 ANQGSEA. Trimming pared 1 base from V and 12 bases from J, leaving 18 bases between. CDR3 in amino acids: CSVEAQGQGPELFF. The CDR3, as DNA: TGCAGCGTTGAAGCACAGGGTCAGGGGCCGGAACTGTTTTTT.

The genes are TRBV13 and TRBJ2-7, with 7 bases fitting TRBD1. J lost 3 bases, V lost 4 bases, and 15 bases had no gene match. This CDR3 contains 17 residues. Germline values: CDR1 PRHDT, CDR2 FYEKMQ (reference sequence). The CDR3 is CASSSIARQGEFYEQYF. The CDR3, as DNA: TGTGCCAGCAGCTCCATAGCCAGACAGGGTGAATTCTACGAGCAGTACTTC.

This clone has just one count. The chain combines TRBV29-1 with TRBJ1-2; perhaps TRBD1 as D (6 bases). Germline loops: CDR1 SQVTM, CDR2 ANQGSEA. Trimming took off 3 bases at V and 7 bases at J, with 12 bases between the two ends. There are 12 residues in the CDR3. CDR3 amino acids: CSVDSGVGGYTF. CDR3 coding DNA: TGCAGCGTTGACTCAGGGGTGGGTGGCTACACCTTC.

The rearrangement links TRBV19 to TRBJ1-1; TRBD1 matches 8 bases. The CDR3 runs 13 residues. Germline V gene sequence: CDR1 LNHDA, CDR2 SQIVND (reference sequence). V lost 10 bases and J lost 2; bases outside the gene matches: 6. DNA of the CDR3: TGTGCCACCGCGCCAGGGGGCAACACTGAAGCTTTCTTT. This sequence encodes CATAPGGNTEAFF.